Following are 19 T cell receptor beta chains from one sample sequenced in a study of cytomegalovirus exposure and HLA in healthy donors. In the PCR, 60 Vbeta and 13 Jbeta primers were used. The data were produced by immunoSEQ multiplex PCR, yet TCRdb's version contains in-frame clones alone and is incomplete. The table shows approximately 150,000 clones, with less than 85% occurring only once. Source material: PBMCs. The receptors come from a man between 35 and 55 years old in good health and CMV-seronegative.

This chain connects TRBV7-3 to TRBJ2-3; possible D gene TRBD1, 7 bases. V was clipped by 1 base and J by 4 bases, with 18 bases between them. This CDR3 has 17 residues. Per germline, CDR1 SGHTA and CDR2 FQGTGA. The CDR3 DNA follows: TGTGCCAGCAGCTTAAGCCCGGACCAGGGGGGCCCAGATACGCAGTATTTT. Its protein is CASSLSPDQGGPDTQYF.

This sequence joins TRBV18 and TRBJ1-2; no clear D. V was cut by 5 bases and J by 1 base, with 11 bases left in between. This CDR3 has 14 amino acids. Germline V gives CDR1 KGHSH, CDR2 LQKENI. The CDR3 loop reads CASSVASYNYGYTF. The CDR3 DNA follows: TGTGCCAGCTCAGTTGCTAGCTATAACTATGGCTACACCTTC.

V is TRBV6-1 and J is TRBJ2-7; possibly TRBD2 for D (6 bases). Trimming took 3 bases from V and 2 from J, leaving 8 bases between them. This CDR3 contains 13 residues. CDR1 is MNHNS, CDR2 SASEGT, per germline. The CDR3 DNA sequence: TGTGCCAGCAGTGAGACTAGGACCTACGAGCAGTACTTC. It codes for CASSETRTYEQYF.

This chain uses TRBV7-6 with TRBJ2-7, with D tentatively TRBD2 (7 bases). The CDR3 spans 15 residues. Germline V gene data show CDR1 as SGHVS and CDR2 as FNYEAQ. Trimming stripped 1 base from V and 5 bases from J, with 15 bases between. CDR3 sequence: CASSLEVGGGHEQYF. The CDR3, as DNA: TGTGCCAGCAGCTTAGAAGTAGGGGGGGGCCACGAGCAGTACTTC.

The chain employs TRBV28 and TRBJ1-5, with TRBD1 identical over 7 bases. With V trimmed by 6 bases and J by 3 bases, 5 bases remained unmatched. Germline V gives CDR1 MDHEN, CDR2 SYDVKM. The CDR3 consists of 14 residues. The CDR3 coding sequence is TGTGCCAGCAGCCAGGACAGGTTCAATCAGCCCCAGCATTTT. This translates into CASSQDRFNQPQHF.

The V gene is TRBV5-1, the J gene TRBJ2-3; TRBD2 aligns across 8 bases. V dropped 1 base and J dropped 3; count of bases not matched to a gene: 7. Germline lookup yields CDR1 SGHRS and CDR2 YFSETQ. This CDR3 contains 16 residues. The CDR3 DNA follows: TGCGCCAGCAGCTTGCGGAGGGCTAGCGGGACAGATACGCAGTATTTT. As protein: CASSLRRASGTDTQYF.

In its sample, this clone was seen once. The chain carries TRBV5-4 and TRBJ2-4; D may be TRBD2 (7 bases). The V end was cut by 4 bases, the J end by 0 bases, with 17 bases between. The germline V gene has CDR1 SGHNT and CDR2 YYREEE (reference sequence). The CDR3 is 17 residues long. CDR3 protein: CASSTEGGGTAKNIQYF. The CDR3 DNA reads TGTGCCAGCAGCACCGAGGGGGGAGGGACAGCCAAAAACATTCAGTACTTC.

This chain joins TRBV7-8 and TRBJ2-7; D is perhaps TRBD2 (7 bases). Trimming took off 2 bases at V and 3 bases at J, with 20 bases between the two ends. Germline V gene data show CDR1 as SGHVS and CDR2 as FQNEAQ. CDR3 size: 17 residues. The CDR3 protein is CASSLSRLGGGNYEQYF. CDR3 coding DNA: TGTGCCAGCAGCTTATCGAGGCTGGGAGGGGGGAACTACGAGCAGTACTTC.

The rearrangement uses TRBV5-1 and TRBJ2-5; 7 positions agree with TRBD2. CDR1 is SGHRS, CDR2 YFSETQ, per germline. Trimming cost V 0 bases and J 4 bases; bases outside gene matches: 6. The CDR3 loop spans 15 amino acids. CDR3 DNA sequence: TGCGCCAGCAGCTTGGTTAGCACTAGCGTAGAGACCCAGTACTTC. It yields the protein CASSLVSTSVETQYF.

J is TRBJ1-4 and V is TRBV27, with D possibly TRBD1 on 5 matching bases. The CDR3 has 15 amino acids. Germline assignment: CDR1 MNHEY and CDR2 SMNVEV (reference sequence). Trimming cost V 5 bases and J 0 bases, with 10 bases left between them. The chain's CDR3 is CASSIDRTTNEKLFF. The CDR3 DNA reads TGTGCCAGCAGTATCGACAGAACAACTAATGAAAAACTGTTTTTT.

This clone occurred a few times. This chain's CDR3 is CATRDSSNTGELFF. The CDR3 bases are TGTGCCACAAGGGACAGCTCGAACACCGGGGAGCTGTTTTTT. The chain employs TRBV6-1 and TRBJ2-2, with 7 bases lining up with TRBD1. The germline CDR1 and CDR2 sequences are MNHNS and SASEGT. This CDR3 spans 14 amino acids. The V gene end was trimmed by 10 bases and the J gene end by 0 bases; junction bases not matched to a gene: 5.

The CDR3 loop reads CASNFRGGSDYGYTF. The CDR3 nucleotides read TGTGCCAGCAATTTCAGGGGTGGCAGCGACTATGGCTACACCTTC. The chain joins TRBV28 to TRBJ1-2; maybe TRBD1 (6 bases). The CDR3 is 15 residues long. CDR1 and CDR2 from the germline V gene are MDHEN and SYDVKM. Trimming pared 7 bases from V and 3 bases from J, leaving 18 bases between.

The sample holds one count of this clone. The CDR3 nucleotides are TGTGCCATCAGTGGGGGACAGGGGGTCGATACGCAGTATTTT. This sequence encodes CAISGGQGVDTQYF. The chain combines TRBV10-3 with TRBJ2-3, with 11 bases aligning to TRBD1. V was clipped by 4 bases and J by 6 bases; unmatched bases: 3. The germline V gene encodes CDR1 ENHRY and CDR2 SYGVKD. CDR3 size: 14 residues.

In this sample, this clone turned up once. The rearrangement links TRBV28 to TRBJ2-7; D is unresolved. Germline V gene sequence: CDR1 MDHEN, CDR2 SYDVKM. There are 12 residues in the CDR3. Trimming shortened V by 4 bases and J by 2 bases, and 6 bases separated the two germline ends. The chain's CDR3 is CASSYYAYEQYF. DNA of the CDR3: TGTGCCAGCAGTTACTATGCCTACGAGCAGTACTTC. Together with reference TRBV28 and TRBJ2-7, the CDR3 gives the full variable domain: DVKVTQSSRYLVKRTGEKVFLECVQDMDHENMFWYRQDPGLGLRLIYFSYDVKMKEKGDIPEGYSVSREKKERFSLILESASTNQTSMYLCASSYYAYEQYFGPGTRLTVT.

This clone has more than one count but fewer than ten. The chain employs TRBV7-6 and TRBJ1-1; TRBD1 agrees at 8 bases. The length of the CDR3 is 16 residues. Trimming at V came to 1 base and at J to 4 bases, leaving 8 bases not matched to a gene. CDR1 SGHVS and CDR2 FNYEAQ come from the germline V gene. DNA of the CDR3: TGTGCCAGCAGCTTAGGAGCAGGGGGCAGCGGCACTGAAGCTTTCTTT. The encoded protein is CASSLGAGGSGTEAFF.

The chain links TRBV21-1 to TRBJ2-7; the table's D call TRBD1 went unverified against the DNA. TRBV21-1 is given as a pseudogene. CDR3 length equals 19 residues. CDR3 DNA sequence: TGTGCCAGCAGGACAGGGGGGTTTTTTTTTACTGGGGCACCAGGCGAGCAGTACTTC. It is translated as CASRTGGFFFTGAPGEQYF.

The chain carries TRBV4-2 and TRBJ1-2; D remains ambiguous. Germline lookup yields CDR1 LGHNA and CDR2 YNFKEQ. V was pared by 1 base and J by 4 bases, with 16 bases between. This CDR3 has 16 amino acids. DNA of the CDR3: TGTGCCAGCAGCCAAGTTGAGGCGGAAGTCTTCTATGGCTACACCTTC. Its protein product is CASSQVEAEVFYGYTF.

This clone was detected a few times. This chain links TRBV6-5 with TRBJ2-3; 12 bases map to TRBD2. The CDR3 loop spans 15 amino acids. Germline V gene data show CDR1 as MNHEY and CDR2 as SVGAGI. The V and J ends lost 10 bases and 4 bases, in that order; junction bases with no gene match: 9. The CDR3 nucleotides read TGTGCCATCGCCGGGACTAGCGGGTCTGCAGATACGCAGTATTTT. Protein: CAIAGTSGSADTQYF.

The rearrangement joins TRBV5-1 to TRBJ2-1; 7 bases align to TRBD1. The CDR3 spans 16 residues. The V and J ends lost 0 bases and 0 bases, in that order; junction bases with no gene match: 3. Germline CDR1 is SGHRS and CDR2 is YFSETQ. The CDR3 bases are TGCGCCAGCAGCTTGGCGACAGGGAGCTCCTACAATGAGCAGTTCTTC. Translated: CASSLATGSSYNEQFF.